These 7 T cell receptor beta chains were all obtained from the same sample, sequenced in a study of PD-1 blockade in classical Hodgkin lymphoma. Time point reported: cycle 4 day 1 (C4D1), after less than 7 weeks of nivolumab. In every patient, relapse followed autologous stem cell transplantation, while exposure to brentuximab vedotin differed. Here immunoSEQ multiplex PCR was the method, and the copy in TCRdb shows in-frame clones only, minus some. The sample has about 90,000 clones, 90% seen once. The sample was peripheral blood mononuclear cells (PBMCs), taken before the fourth cycle of nivolumab. Source of these receptors: a human donor with classical Hodgkin lymphoma.

This chain links TRBV7-6 with TRBJ2-2; TRBD1 matches 8 bases. V lost 0 bases to trimming and J lost 4 bases; unmatched junction nucleotides: 7. Germline V lookup: CDR1 SGHVS, CDR2 FNYEAQ. The CDR3 extends over 17 amino acids. In nucleotides, the CDR3 is TGTGCCAGCAGCTTAGCGCAGACAGGGGCCATCACCGGGGAGCTGTTTTTT. Its protein product is CASSLAQTGAITGELFF.

The rearrangement uses TRBV9 and TRBJ1-1; D is possibly TRBD1 (5 bases). This CDR3 has 12 residues. Germline V gives CDR1 SGDLS, CDR2 YYNGEE. The V gene lost 5 bases and the J gene lost 4 bases, with 9 bases spanning the gap. In nucleotides, the CDR3 is TGTGCCAGCAGATTCGGGGGCACTGAAGCTTTCTTT. Amino acid sequence: CASRFGGTEAFF.

The rearrangement uses TRBV7-2 and TRBJ2-2; 7 bases agree with TRBD2. Trimming at V came to 5 bases and at J to 7 bases, leaving 19 bases not matched to a gene. Looked up from germline, CDR1 is SGHTA and CDR2 is FQGNSA. There are 18 residues in the CDR3. CDR3 protein: CASSVTPSGAGGGGELFF. The CDR3 nucleotides are TGTGCCAGCAGCGTAACCCCGAGCGGGGCAGGTGGAGGCGGGGAGCTGTTTTTT.

V gene TRBV6-5 combines with J gene TRBJ2-2, with no clear D. The CDR3 extends over 16 amino acids. Trimming cost V 0 bases and J 0 bases, with 8 bases left between them. CDR1 and CDR2 from the germline V gene are MNHEY and SVGAGI. Here the CDR3 DNA reads TGTGCCAGCAGTTACTCGATACCCCCGAACACCGGGGAGCTGTTTTTT. Amino acids: CASSYSIPPNTGELFF.

The chain recombines TRBV7-9 with TRBJ1-1; D unresolved. The CDR3 extends over 13 amino acids. Germline CDR1 and CDR2: SEHNR and FQNEAQ (reference sequence). The V end was cut by 1 base, the J end by 10 bases, with 13 bases between. The CDR3 loop is CASSLGHPARAFF. CDR3 nucleotide sequence: TGTGCCAGCAGCTTAGGGCATCCGGCGAGAGCTTTCTTT. The complete variable domain, with remaining parts taken from reference TRBV7-9 and TRBJ1-1, reads DTGVSQNPRHKITKRGQNVTFRCDPISEHNRLYWYRQTLGQGPEFLTYFQNEAQLEKSRLLSDRFSAERPKGSFSTLEIQRTEQGDSAMYLCASSLGHPARAFFGQGTRLTVV.

V and J are TRBV10-3 and TRBJ2-6, with D possibly matching TRBD1 (6 bases). The CDR3 runs to 17 residues. With 2 bases removed from V and 7 bases from J, the gap between germline ends came to 18 bases. The V gene's germline CDR1 is ENHRY and CDR2 SYGVKD. The CDR3 protein is CAISEPDSGVRANVLTF. The CDR3 nucleotides read TGTGCCATCAGTGAGCCAGACTCAGGGGTGAGAGCCAACGTCCTGACTTTC.

This sequence joins TRBV28 and TRBJ1-2, with TRBD1 identical over 12 bases. V lost 4 bases, J lost 12 bases, and 15 bases stayed unmatched. Per the germline V gene, CDR1 is MDHEN and CDR2 is SYDVKM. The CDR3 is made up of 16 amino acids. CDR3 sequence reads: CASSSIVAGTGGFHTF. CDR3 DNA sequence: TGTGCCAGCAGTTCGATAGTCGCAGGGACAGGGGGCTTTCACACCTTC.